One sample yielded the 4 T cell receptor beta chains listed below, sequenced in a study of blood T cell repertoires in COVID-19. Libraries were prepared by immunoSEQ multiplex PCR; TCRdb keeps only in-frame clonotypes and omits some of them. The table lists about 310,000 clones, over 75% of them singletons. The material sequenced was peripheral blood. All receptors derive from a man in his forties or fifties with active or convalescent COVID-19.

The rearrangement links TRBV15 to TRBJ2-7, with 9 bases lining up with TRBD2. This CDR3 has 14 residues. Germline V gene data show CDR1 as LNHNV and CDR2 as YYDKDF (reference sequence). The V segment lost 2 bases and the J segment 5 bases; nucleotides outside the gene matches: 4. DNA for the CDR3: TGTGCCACCAGCAGAATAGCGGGAGCCCACGAGCAGTACTTC. Encoded protein: CATSRIAGAHEQYF.

The V call is TRBV7-9, the J call TRBJ2-7, with 8 bases fitting TRBD1. This CDR3 is built from 14 residues. Germline V gives CDR1 SEHNR, CDR2 FQNEAQ (reference sequence). The ends lost 5 bases at V and 0 bases at J; junction bases unmatched: 3. The CDR3 DNA is TGTGCCAGCAGCAAGGACAGGGACTCCTACGAGCAGTACTTC. Its protein is CASSKDRDSYEQYF. Combining the CDR3 with reference TRBV7-9 and TRBJ2-7 gives the whole variable domain DTGVSQNPRHKITKRGQNVTFRCDPISEHNRLYWYRQTLGQGPEFLTYFQNEAQLEKSRLLSDRFSAERPKGSFSTLEIQRTEQGDSAMYLCASSKDRDSYEQYFGPGTRLTVT.

This clone was recorded only once. The chain combines TRBV18 with TRBJ1-2, with D maybe TRBD1 (5 bases). The germline CDR1 and CDR2 sequences are KGHSH and LQKENI. The CDR3 is 14 amino acids. V lost 3 bases to trimming and J lost 6 bases, with 14 bases between them. The CDR3: CASSPSREGDGYTF. CDR3 coding DNA: TGTGCCAGCTCACCTAGCAGGGAGGGAGATGGCTACACCTTC.

The rearrangement links TRBV10-3 to TRBJ1-1; 7 bases are shared with TRBD1. The CDR3 covers 14 residues. Trimming cost V 10 bases and J 4 bases; bases outside gene matches: 12. Germline CDR1 and CDR2: ENHRY and SYGVKD. DNA of the CDR3: TGTGCCACCGGCAGACAGGGTGGGGGCACTGAAGCTTTCTTT. Its translation is CATGRQGGGTEAFF.